This T cell receptor (beta chain) was obtained from a study of cytomegalovirus exposure and HLA in healthy donors. A note on this clone: Its antigen is unknown.

This PCR relied on a set of 60 Vbeta primers and 13 Jbeta primers. Method: immunoSEQ multiplex PCR; TCRdb's copy keeps in-frame clones and lacks some. Among about 130,000 clones listed, 65% to 85% were seen once. Study results and caveats: The study recorded over 150 TCR beta chains that were cytomegalovirus-associated. Many donors shared some public TCRs, even though most TCR sequences were rare.

The V segment lost 4 bases and the J segment 6 bases; nucleotides outside the gene matches: 16. The CDR3 is made up of 18 amino acids. Sequenced material: PBMCs. The receptor's source is a man between 25 and 39 years old in good health and CMV-seronegative. The chain combines TRBV5-3 with TRBJ2-3, with TRBD1 identical over 11 bases. TRBV5-3 belongs to the ORF category, with a function that is uncertain. CDR3 sequence reads: CARSPISFGTGGFDTQYF. For the CDR3, the DNA is TGTGCCAGAAGCCCGATCTCCTTCGGGACAGGGGGTTTTGATACGCAGTATTTT.